This TCR beta chain came from a study of Ad26.COV2.S vaccination and SARS-CoV-2 variants. In the study overall: Dosing was one shot or two shots 56 days apart.

In its sample, this clone was seen once. Trimming took 4 bases from V and 0 from J, leaving 13 bases between them. Looked up from germline, CDR1 is KGHSH and CDR2 is LQKENI. The CDR3 loop spans 16 amino acids. As to treatment: roughly 19 received Ad26.COV2.S at low or high dose, single or two shots; roughly five received placebo; per-sample allocation not given. The samples were gathered on day 63 after the first injection of vaccine or placebo. Based in Boston, the donor was an adult of 18-55 years. Immunization relied on an Ad26 vector, which expressed Wuhan-strain SARS-CoV-2 spike. Using immunoSEQ multiplex PCR, the repertoire was profiled, and TCRdb retains in-frame clones only, with some absent. The data hold roughly 700,000 clones, with about 89% observed a single time.

The material sequenced was peripheral blood, taken in a trial of Ad26.COV2.S vaccine versus placebo. This receptor was obtained from a person between 18 and 59 years old who received the Ad26.COV2.S COVID-19 vaccine or a placebo. This sequence joins TRBV18 and TRBJ2-1; D gene ambiguous. The CDR3 loop reads CASSRAAPDSYNEQFF. The CDR3 DNA reads TGTGCCAGCTCACGGGCGGCGCCAGACTCCTACAATGAGCAGTTCTTC.